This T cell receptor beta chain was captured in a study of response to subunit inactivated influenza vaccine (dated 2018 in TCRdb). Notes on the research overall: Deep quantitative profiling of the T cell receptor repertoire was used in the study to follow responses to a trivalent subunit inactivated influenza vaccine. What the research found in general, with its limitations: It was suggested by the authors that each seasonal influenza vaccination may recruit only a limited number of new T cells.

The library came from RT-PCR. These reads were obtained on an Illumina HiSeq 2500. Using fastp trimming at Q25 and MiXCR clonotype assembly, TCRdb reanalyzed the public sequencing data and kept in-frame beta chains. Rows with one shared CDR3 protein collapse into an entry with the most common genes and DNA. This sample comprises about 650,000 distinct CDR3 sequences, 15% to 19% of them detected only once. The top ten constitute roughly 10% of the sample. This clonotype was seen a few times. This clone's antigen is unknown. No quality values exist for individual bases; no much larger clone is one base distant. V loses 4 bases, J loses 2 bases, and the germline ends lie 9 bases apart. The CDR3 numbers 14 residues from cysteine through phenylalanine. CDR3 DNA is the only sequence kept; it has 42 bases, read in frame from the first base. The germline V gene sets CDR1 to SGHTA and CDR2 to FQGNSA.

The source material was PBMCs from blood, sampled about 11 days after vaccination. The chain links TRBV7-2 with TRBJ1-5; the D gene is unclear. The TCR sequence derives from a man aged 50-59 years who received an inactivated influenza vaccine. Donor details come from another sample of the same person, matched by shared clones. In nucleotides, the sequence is TGTGCCAGCAGCTCGGGTGGGGGCAATCAGCCCCAGCATTTT. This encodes CASSSGGGNQPQHF.